This entry is about one TCR beta chain. Its antigen is not identified. This sample was taken from a study of response to subunit inactivated influenza vaccine. The CDR3 has 12 amino acids. CDR1 and CDR2 from the germline V gene are SGHRS and YFSETQ. V was shortened by 4 bases and J by 7 bases, with 12 bases between the two germline ends. In TCRdb, the RT-PCR reads were re-called with MiXCR into one record per CDR3 protein. The sample has a few hundred thousand distinct CDR3 sequences, 14% seen once. Study-level points and caveats: Researchers suggested that each seasonal influenza vaccination recruits few new T cells.

The chain uses TRBV5-1 and TRBJ2-7; perhaps D is TRBD1 or TRBD2 (6 bases each). The starting material was PBMCs from blood, obtained approximately 12 days after vaccination. The clonotype comes from a man aged 50 to 59 who received an inactivated influenza vaccine. CDR3 loop: CASSPPGAEQYF. CDR3 coding DNA: TGCGCCAGCAGCCCGCCGGGGGCGGAGCAGTACTTC.